These T cell receptor beta chains were read from a single sample in a study of identical twins. TCRdb recomputed calls from the 5' RACE reads with MiXCR, one row per CDR3 protein. Among 650,000 to 750,000 distinct CDR3 sequences listed, approximately 21% were seen once. These data were also filed under a second study, of T cells expressing NK-cell markers.

Material for sequencing was PBMCs. The receptors originated from a woman younger than 30 in good health. Both conserved end residues are part of each CDR3. Fields, in order: CDR3 length, clone size, J gene, V gene, CDR3 protein. Only some rows state a clone size, as once, few, many or a class for expanded clones.

15 | . | TRBJ2-2 | TRBV10-3 | CAISTEPANTGELFF
15 | once | TRBJ2-7 | TRBV20-1 | CSGVITGTGIYEQYF
16 | few | TRBJ2-1 | TRBV13 | CASSMGGTSVSYEQFF
17 | . | TRBJ2-3 | TRBV7-6 | CASSLLGQRGATDTQYF
17 | . | TRBJ2-5 | TRBV5-4 | CASSLAPSGGTQETQYF
15 | few | TRBJ1-1 | TRBV5-1 | CASSEPGQGNTEAFF
13 | few | TRBJ2-1 | TRBV27 | CASSLRDRNEQFF
16 | . | TRBJ2-3 | TRBV20-1 | CSARGGEGGWKDTQYF
14 | few | TRBJ1-2 | TRBV6-1 | CASSLGQGGGGYTF
14 | . | TRBJ1-2 | TRBV7-8 | CASSLNWARYGYTF
14 | few | TRBJ1-3 | TRBV29-1 | CSVDEAISGNTIYF
13 | few | TRBJ2-5 | TRBV2 | CAMDGQTQETQYF
14 | few | TRBJ1-5 | TRBV20-1 | CSARDQYGIQPQHF
11 | . | TRBJ2-7 | TRBV20-1 | CSASPFQEQYF
16 | few | TRBJ2-5 | TRBV27 | CASSFSRQGGQETQYF
16 | few | TRBJ2-3 | TRBV7-2 | CASSIGTNRYTDTQYF
14 | few | TRBJ2-1 | TRBV12-3/TRBV12-4 | CAIAFRTGYNEQFF
13 | few | TRBJ2-7 | TRBV20-1 | CSASRESSYEQYF
11 | few | TRBJ2-1 | TRBV29-1 | CSVEDLDRVIF
13 | . | TRBJ2-5 | TRBV5-5 | CASSGPFQETQYF
13 | . | TRBJ2-7 | TRBV20-1 | CSAPLRASYEQYF
13 | . | TRBJ1-1 | TRBV6-6 | CASSRERQGEAFF
14 | few | TRBJ2-7 | TRBV6-1 | CASSRDGGSYEQYF
12 | . | TRBJ1-6 | TRBV9 | CASSEGNSPLHF
15 | . | TRBJ2-5 | TRBV7-9 | CASSLRQGSQETQYF
13 | few | TRBJ2-7 | TRBV20-1 | CSAHGRAHYEQYF
9 | few | TRBJ1-1 | TRBV7-9 | CASGVEAFF
15 | many | TRBJ1-6 | TRBV12-3/TRBV12-4 | CASTRTGGHNSPLHF
16 | few | TRBJ2-1 | TRBV6-5 | CASSYPLAGGYNEQFF
12 | few | TRBJ1-2 | TRBV5-1 | CASSSGRGGYTF
15 | . | TRBJ2-7 | TRBV7-2 | CASSSQGGAYYEQYF
13 | many | TRBJ2-7 | TRBV20-1 | CSPRTSGKEGQYF
15 | . | TRBJ2-4 | TRBV11-2 | CASRSIPLAKNIQYF
17 | many | TRBJ1-1 | TRBV5-1 | CASSYSWDFKGNTEAFF
16 | . | TRBJ2-7 | TRBV20-1 | CSARDSVTGNSYEQYF
13 | many | TRBJ2-1 | TRBV4-3 | CASSQQLRSEQFF
15 | . | TRBJ2-7 | TRBV5-1 | CASSPNTGDSYEQYF
15 | few | TRBJ2-7 | TRBV6-5 | CASSYGGQGSRGQYF
13 | many | TRBJ1-2 | TRBV7-9 | CASSLGHVYGYTF
10 | . | TRBJ2-1 | TRBV7-9 | CASSQNEQFF
12 | . | TRBJ2-2 | TRBV4-1 | CASQPGTGELFF
13 | few | TRBJ1-4 | TRBV20-1 | CSGRGFGNEKLFF
14 | . | TRBJ1-2 | TRBV3-1 | CASREATVDYGYTF
19 | few | TRBJ2-2 | TRBV6-1 | CASSPTGEIGPSFAGELFF
13 | few | TRBJ1-2 | TRBV6-1 | CASRTGTASGYTF
18 | few | TRBJ2-1 | TRBV11-1 | CASSGKLAGVPGYNEQFF